The clone carrying this T cell receptor beta chain has just a few counts. Vbeta (60) and Jbeta (13) primers were used in the PCR. Repertoires were generated with immunoSEQ multiplex PCR, while TCRdb's copy carries only in-frame clones and drops some. The data show about 180,000 clones, around 84% seen once. This CDR3 comprises 14 residues. The V end lost 8 bases, the J end lost 0 bases, and 12 bases lay between the germline ends. Per the germline V gene, CDR1 is MDHEN and CDR2 is SYDVKM. The data were obtained in a study of cytomegalovirus exposure and HLA in healthy donors. This TCR derives from a girl aged 2-10 years in good health and CMV-seropositive. The chain is built from TRBV28 and TRBJ2-3, with D possibly TRBD2 on 6 matching bases. The sample consisted of PBMCs. The CDR3 DNA is TGTGCCAGCTCTAGCGAGACTAGCACAGATACGCAGTATTTT. This encodes CASSSETSTDTQYF. The variable domain in full, with the rest retrieved from reference TRBV28 and TRBJ2-3, is DVKVTQSSRYLVKRTGEKVFLECVQDMDHENMFWYRQDPGLGLRLIYFSYDVKMKEKGDIPEGYSVSREKKERFSLILESASTNQTSMYLCASSSETSTDTQYFGPGTRLTVL.